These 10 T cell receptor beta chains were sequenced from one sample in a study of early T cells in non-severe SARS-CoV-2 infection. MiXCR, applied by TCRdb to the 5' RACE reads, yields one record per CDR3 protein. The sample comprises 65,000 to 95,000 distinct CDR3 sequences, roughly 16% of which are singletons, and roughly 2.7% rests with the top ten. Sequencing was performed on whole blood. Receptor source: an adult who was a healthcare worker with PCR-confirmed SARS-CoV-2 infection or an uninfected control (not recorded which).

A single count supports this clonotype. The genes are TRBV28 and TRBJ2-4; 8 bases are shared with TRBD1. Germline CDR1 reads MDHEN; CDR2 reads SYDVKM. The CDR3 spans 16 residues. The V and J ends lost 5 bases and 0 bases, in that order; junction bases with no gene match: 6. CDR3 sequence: CASSHGTGLAKNIQYF. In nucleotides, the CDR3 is TGTGCCAGCAGTCACGGGACAGGTCTAGCCAAAAACATTCAGTACTTC. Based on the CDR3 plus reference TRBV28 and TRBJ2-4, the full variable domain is DVKVTQSSRYLVKRTGEKVFLECVQDMDHENMFWYRQDPGLGLRLIYFSYDVKMKEKGDIPEGYSVSREKKERFSLILESASTNQTSMYLCASSHGTGLAKNIQYFGAGTRLSVL.

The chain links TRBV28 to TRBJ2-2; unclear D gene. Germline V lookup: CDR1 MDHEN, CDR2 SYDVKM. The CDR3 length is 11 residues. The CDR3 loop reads CAGRTAGELFF. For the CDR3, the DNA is TGTGCTGGGCGTACCGCCGGGGAGCTGTTTTTT.

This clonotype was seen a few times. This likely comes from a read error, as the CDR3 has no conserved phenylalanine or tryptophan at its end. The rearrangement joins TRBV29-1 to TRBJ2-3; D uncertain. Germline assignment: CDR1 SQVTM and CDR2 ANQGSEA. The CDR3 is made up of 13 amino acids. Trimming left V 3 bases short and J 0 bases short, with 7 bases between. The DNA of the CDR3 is TGCAGCGTTGACTCTCCTAGCACAGATACGCAGTATCTT. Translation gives CSVDSPSTDTQYL.

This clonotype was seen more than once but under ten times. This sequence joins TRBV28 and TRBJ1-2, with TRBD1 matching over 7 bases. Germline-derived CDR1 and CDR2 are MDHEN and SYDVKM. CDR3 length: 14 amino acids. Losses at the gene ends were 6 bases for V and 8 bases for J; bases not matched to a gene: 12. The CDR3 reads CASSLPTGARGYTF. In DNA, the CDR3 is TGTGCCAGCAGCCTCCCTACAGGGGCAAGGGGCTACACCTTC.

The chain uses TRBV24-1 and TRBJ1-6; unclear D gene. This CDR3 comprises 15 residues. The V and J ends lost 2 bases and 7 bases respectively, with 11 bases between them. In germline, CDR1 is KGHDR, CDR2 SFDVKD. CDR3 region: CATSDSRRTNSPLHF. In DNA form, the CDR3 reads TGTGCCACCAGTGATTCTAGACGGACGAATTCACCCCTCCACTTT.

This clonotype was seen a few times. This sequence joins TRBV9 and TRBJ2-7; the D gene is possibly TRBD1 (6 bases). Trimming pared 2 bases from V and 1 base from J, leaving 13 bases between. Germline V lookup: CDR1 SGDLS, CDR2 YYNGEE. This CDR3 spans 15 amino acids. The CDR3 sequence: CASSVGRGSSYEQYF. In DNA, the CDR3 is TGTGCCAGCAGCGTCGGAAGGGGGTCTTCCTACGAGCAGTACTTC.

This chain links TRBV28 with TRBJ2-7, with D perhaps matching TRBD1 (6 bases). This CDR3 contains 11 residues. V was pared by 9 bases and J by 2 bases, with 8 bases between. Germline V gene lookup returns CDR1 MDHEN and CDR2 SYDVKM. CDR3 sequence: CASRQAYEQYF. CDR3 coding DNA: TGTGCCAGTAGACAGGCCTACGAGCAGTACTTC.

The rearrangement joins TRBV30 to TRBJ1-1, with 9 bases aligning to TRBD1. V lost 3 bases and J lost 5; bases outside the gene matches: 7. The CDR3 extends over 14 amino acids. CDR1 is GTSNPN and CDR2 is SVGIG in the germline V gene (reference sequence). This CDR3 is CAWSPGTGRTEAFF. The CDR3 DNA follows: TGTGCCTGGAGCCCCGGGACAGGGCGAACTGAAGCTTTCTTT.

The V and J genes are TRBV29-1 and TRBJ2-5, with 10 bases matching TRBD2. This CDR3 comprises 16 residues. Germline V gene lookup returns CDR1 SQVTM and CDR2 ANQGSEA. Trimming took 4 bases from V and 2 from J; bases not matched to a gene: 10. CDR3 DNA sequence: TGCAGCGTTGGGCCCGGACTAGCGGTTCCACAAGAGACCCAGTACTTC. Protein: CSVGPGLAVPQETQYF.

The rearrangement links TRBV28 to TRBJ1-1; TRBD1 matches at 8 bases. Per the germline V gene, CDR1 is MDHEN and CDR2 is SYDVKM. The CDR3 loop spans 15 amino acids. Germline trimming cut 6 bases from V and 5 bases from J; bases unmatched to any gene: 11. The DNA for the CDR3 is TGTGCCAGCAGATGGCTGGACAGGGCGGAAACTGAAGCTTTCTTT. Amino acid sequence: CASRWLDRAETEAFF.